Each of the 6 T cell receptor beta chains below was sequenced from the same sample in a study of early T cells in non-severe SARS-CoV-2 infection. TCRdb re-analysed the 5' RACE reads in MiXCR, keeping a single row per CDR3 protein. The table lists over 55,000 distinct CDR3 sequences, 10% of them singletons. Source material: whole blood. The receptors come from an adult who was a healthcare worker with PCR-confirmed SARS-CoV-2 infection or an uninfected control (not recorded which).

The chain carries TRBV19 and TRBJ2-3, with 12 nucleotides matching TRBD2. Trimming cost V 9 bases and J 5 bases; bases outside gene matches: 3. This CDR3 comprises 13 residues. The germline gives CDR1 LNHDA, CDR2 SQIVND (reference sequence). This chain's CDR3 is CARRTSGIDTQYF. CDR3 nucleotide sequence: TGTGCCAGGAGGACTAGCGGGATAGATACGCAGTATTTT.

This clonotype was seen ten or more times. The V call is TRBV11-2, the J call TRBJ2-2; TRBD2 matches 15 bases. The CDR3 contains 17 residues. Germline V gene lookup returns CDR1 SGHAT and CDR2 FQNNGV. J gave up 5 bases and V 1 base, and 2 bases lay outside the gene matches. Written as DNA, the CDR3 is TGTGCCAGCAGCTTAGCCGGGACTAGCGGGAGGACCGGGGAGCTGTTTTTT. Residues: CASSLAGTSGRTGELFF.

This clonotype was recorded many times. The chain joins TRBV24-1 to TRBJ2-1, with D maybe TRBD2 (6 bases). Germline V gene data show CDR1 as KGHDR and CDR2 as SFDVKD. The CDR3 extends over 15 amino acids. The V and J ends lost 3 bases and 6 bases respectively, with 14 bases between them. The CDR3 sequence: CATSDPGEKVNEQFF. The CDR3, as DNA: TGTGCCACCAGTGATCCGGGAGAGAAGGTCAATGAGCAGTTCTTC.

CDR3: CAIAWEGPDYGYTF. In nucleotides, the CDR3 is TGTGCCATAGCCTGGGAGGGCCCGGACTATGGCTACACCTTC. The chain combines TRBV10-3 with TRBJ1-2; no clear D gene. V lost 9 bases, J lost 3 bases, and 17 bases lay in between. This CDR3 contains 14 residues. Germline V gene data show CDR1 as ENHRY and CDR2 as SYGVKD.

Many counts were recorded for this clonotype. V is TRBV12-3 or TRBV12-4 and J is TRBJ1-6, with D perhaps TRBD1 (6 bases). The V end lost 1 base, the J end lost 8 bases, and 15 bases lay between the germline ends. The CDR3 runs to 16 residues. CDR3 sequence reads: CASSLDFGGLHSPLHF. The CDR3 DNA sequence: TGTGCCAGCAGTTTAGACTTTGGGGGGCTGCATTCACCCCTCCACTTT.

Many counts were recorded for this clonotype. The chain links TRBV19 to TRBJ2-1; D might be TRBD2 (6 bases). Germline V lookup: CDR1 LNHDA, CDR2 SQIVND (reference sequence). The CDR3 is made up of 15 amino acids. The V end lost 3 bases, the J end lost 2 bases, and 11 bases lay between the germline ends. The CDR3 is CASSMRGSAYNEQFF. Here the CDR3 DNA reads TGTGCCAGTAGTATGCGGGGCTCCGCCTACAATGAGCAGTTCTTC.